Detailed here is one TCR beta chain. This table comes from immunoSEQ multiplex PCR, and its TCRdb copy is limited to in-frame clones, with some not included. This sample has 2 million to 2.5 million clones, with about 92% found just once. CDR3 length equals 14 residues. The germline gives CDR1 LNHDA, CDR2 SQIVND (reference sequence). With 5 bases removed from V and 6 bases from J, the gap between germline ends came to 17 bases. Terminally differentiated effector memory CD45RA+ cells were excluded by CCR7 positive selection of CD45RO-negative cells. Donors, healthy HIV-negative adults, lacked recent acute infections or vaccinations. These data belong to a study of shared clonotypes between healthy human individuals.

This TCR derives from a man aged 18 to 30 in good health. Some clones in this sample may be carry-over from other donors' samples. The rearrangement joins TRBV19 to TRBJ2-7; D not certain. The sequencing sample was made of naive CD8+ T cells from PBMCs. The CDR3 region has the DNA TGTGCCAGTAGTCCAAGGACCCGCCTGAGCGAGCAGTACTTC. As protein: CASSPRTRLSEQYF.